The clone carrying this TCR beta chain was counted a single time. CDR3 length: 17 amino acids. The germline V gene encodes CDR1 LNHDA and CDR2 SQIVND (reference sequence). V lost 8 bases and J lost 8; bases outside the gene matches: 21. The data were taken from a study of blood T cell repertoires in COVID-19. Study in general: Sources were T cells, B-cell-depleted T cells, or PBMCs; the material itself was cDNA or gDNA.

Per the authors' pipeline: Estimated nucleated cell counts came from reference gene primer amplification. Libraries were prepared by immunoSEQ multiplex PCR; TCRdb keeps only in-frame clonotypes and omits some of them. Clone size and the V and J calls come from that table; the DNA yielded D and trimming. The top ten clones hold 3% to 4% of a sample with a few hundred thousand clones, just over 85% of them seen once. Input material: PBMCs or T cells enriched from blood (not recorded which). The TCR originated in a middle-aged woman with acute COVID-19. The J gene is TRBJ2-1, the V gene TRBV19; 7 bases match TRBD2. CDR3 in DNA: TGTGCCAGTCACGGACTAAGCGGGAAACGGGCCGACGATGAGCAGTTCTTC. It translates to CASHGLSGKRADDEQFF.